This is a list of T cell receptor beta chains from one sample in a study of blood T cell repertoires in COVID-19. Sequencing was performed with immunoSEQ multiplex PCR; in TCRdb, only in-frame clones are kept and a portion is missing. There are some 250,000 clones in the sample; 75% to 90% occur only once, and less than 2.5% lies in the top ten. What was sequenced was PBMCs or T cells enriched from blood (not recorded which). The receptors originated from a woman between 50 and 59 years old who had recovered from COVID-19. CDR3s include the opening cysteine and the closing phenylalanine or tryptophan. The D gene is left open where the match is weak. Size is omitted from some rows. Given values are once, few, many or a class for expanded clones.

V gene: TRBV7-2; J gene: TRBJ1-6; D gene: .; clone size: .; CDR3 protein: CASSLMRALNSPLHF; CDR3 DNA: TGTGCCAGCAGCTTAATGCGGGCTCTTAATTCACCCCTCCACTTT
V gene: TRBV27; J gene: TRBJ1-6; D gene: TRBD1; clone size: .; CDR3 protein: CASRGDRGGWSPLHF; CDR3 DNA: TGTGCCAGCAGGGGCGACAGGGGGGGTTGGTCACCCCTCCACTTT
V gene: TRBV27; J gene: TRBJ1-1; D gene: TRBD1; clone size: .; CDR3 protein: CASNDRGPNTEAFF; CDR3 DNA: TGTGCCAGCAACGACAGGGGCCCGAACACTGAAGCTTTCTTT
V gene: TRBV28; J gene: TRBJ1-6; D gene: .; clone size: .; CDR3 protein: CASSVASYNSPLHF; CDR3 DNA: TGTGCCAGCAGCGTAGCCTCCTATAATTCACCCCTCCACTTT
V gene: TRBV9; J gene: TRBJ1-2; D gene: TRBD1; clone size: few; CDR3 protein: CASSPIQGAGYTF; CDR3 DNA: TGTGCCAGCAGCCCAATTCAGGGGGCGGGCTACACCTTC
V gene: TRBV7-9; J gene: TRBJ2-3; D gene: TRBD2; clone size: .; CDR3 protein: CASSLVPGLAGDTQYF; CDR3 DNA: TGTGCCAGCAGCTTAGTCCCGGGACTAGCCGGAGATACGCAGTATTTT
V gene: TRBV10-3; J gene: TRBJ1-3; D gene: .; clone size: .; CDR3 protein: CAISRGSSGNTIYF; CDR3 DNA: TGTGCCATCAGCCGGGGTTCCTCTGGAAACACCATATATTTT
V gene: TRBV29-1; J gene: TRBJ2-1; D gene: TRBD2; clone size: .; CDR3 protein: CSVEGGSSYNEQFF; CDR3 DNA: TGCAGCGTTGAAGGCGGGAGCTCCTACAATGAGCAGTTCTTC
V gene: TRBV3-1/TRBV3-2; J gene: TRBJ1-3; D gene: .; clone size: .; CDR3 protein: CASSQESGVYTIYF; CDR3 DNA: TGTGCCAGCAGCCAAGAGTCAGGGGTATACACCATATATTTT
V gene: TRBV30; J gene: TRBJ2-3; D gene: TRBD2; clone size: .; CDR3 protein: CAWGGLAGGPGFTDTQYF; CDR3 DNA: TGTGCCTGGGGCGGACTAGCGGGAGGGCCGGGGTTCACAGATACGCAGTATTTT
V gene: TRBV6-4; J gene: TRBJ1-1; D gene: .; clone size: .; CDR3 protein: CASSDGTRAEAFF; CDR3 DNA: TGTGCCAGCAGTGACGGTACTCGGGCTGAAGCTTTCTTT
V gene: TRBV7-9; J gene: TRBJ1-2; D gene: TRBD1; clone size: .; CDR3 protein: CASSRDRANGYTF; CDR3 DNA: TGTGCCAGCAGCCGTGACAGGGCCAATGGCTACACCTTC
V gene: TRBV20-1; J gene: TRBJ1-2; D gene: .; clone size: .; CDR3 protein: CSASSGNYGYTF; CDR3 DNA: TGCAGTGCTAGTTCAGGGAATTATGGCTACACCTTC
V gene: TRBV28; J gene: TRBJ2-2; D gene: TRBD2; clone size: .; CDR3 protein: CASKPASGRAGELFF; CDR3 DNA: TGTGCCAGCAAACCCGCTAGCGGTCGGGCCGGGGAGCTGTTTTTT
V gene: TRBV11-2; J gene: TRBJ2-3; D gene: TRBD2; clone size: .; CDR3 protein: CASSLDLAGPFTDTQYF; CDR3 DNA: TGTGCCAGCAGCTTAGATCTAGCGGGCCCCTTCACAGATACGCAGTATTTT